The 30 T cell receptor beta chains in this list originate from one sample, sequenced in a study of blood T cell repertoires in COVID-19. Method: immunoSEQ multiplex PCR; TCRdb's copy keeps in-frame clones and lacks some. Of some 150,000 clones detected, 81% appear once; the ten largest clones hold roughly 9.1%. Sequenced sample: peripheral blood. These receptors came from a woman aged 55-75 years with active or convalescent COVID-19.

As DNA, the CDR3 is TGTGCCAGCAGCTTCACAGGGACTGGGACTAGCGGGAGGACCTACAATGAGCAGTTCTTC. This sequence encodes CASSFTGTGTSGRTYNEQFF. The chain recombines TRBV4-2 with TRBJ2-1; 15 bases agree with TRBD2. The CDR3 has 20 residues. CDR1 and CDR2 (germline): LGHNA, YNFKEQ. V dropped 5 bases and J dropped 2; count of bases not matched to a gene: 13.

The chain carries TRBV5-6 and TRBJ1-2; TRBD1 might be the D (5 bases). Germline loops: CDR1 SGHDT, CDR2 YYEEEE. With 0 bases removed from V and 2 bases from J, the gap between germline ends came to 8 bases. The CDR3 is 14 amino acids. The CDR3: CASSLVDSNYGYTF. CDR3 sequence (DNA): TGTGCCAGCAGCTTGGTCGACAGCAACTATGGCTACACCTTC.

There are a few counts of this clone. The chain joins TRBV6-5 to TRBJ2-2; perhaps TRBD1 as D (6 bases). V lost 10 bases, J lost 3 bases, and 15 bases lay in between. The CDR3 spans 14 residues. The germline gives CDR1 MNHEY, CDR2 SVGAGI. This CDR3 is CATRPGGDTGELFF. The CDR3 DNA sequence: TGTGCCACCCGACCTGGGGGCGACACCGGGGAGCTGTTTTTT.

The chain recombines TRBV3-1 (or the pseudogene TRBV3-2) with TRBJ2-2, with 8 bases matching TRBD2. The CDR3 runs 17 residues. V lost 3 bases and J lost 3; bases outside the gene matches: 9. Germline V gives CDR1 LGHDT, CDR2 YNNKEL (reference sequence). The CDR3: CASSQHFSGRDTGELFF. The CDR3 nucleotides are TGTGCCAGCAGCCAGCACTTCAGCGGGAGAGACACCGGGGAGCTGTTTTTT.

In its sample, this clone ranks as medium-sized. The identical CDR3 is also encoded by other nucleotide sequences in the sample. V is TRBV7-2 and J is TRBJ2-7, with D possibly TRBD2 on 5 matching bases. V was shortened by 5 bases and J by 4 bases, with 12 bases between the two germline ends. The CDR3 is 13 residues long. The V gene's germline CDR1 is SGHTA and CDR2 FQGNSA. CDR3 amino acids: CASSTRTGYEQYF. For the CDR3, the DNA is TGTGCCAGCAGCACCCGGACGGGATACGAGCAGTACTTC.

To note about this clone: Different DNA sequences within this sample yield the same CDR3. CDR3 nucleotide sequence: TGTGCCAGTGGGGACAGGAGCTCCTATAATTCACCCCTCCACTTT. Protein: CASGDRSSYNSPLHF. The chain uses TRBV28 and TRBJ1-6; 8 bases are shared with TRBD1. Germline V gene lookup returns CDR1 MDHEN and CDR2 SYDVKM. The CDR3 is 15 residues long. V lost 9 bases, J lost 0 bases, and 4 bases stayed unmatched. Based on the CDR3 plus reference TRBV28 and TRBJ1-6, the full variable domain is DVKVTQSSRYLVKRTGEKVFLECVQDMDHENMFWYRQDPGLGLRLIYFSYDVKMKEKGDIPEGYSVSREKKERFSLILESASTNQTSMYLCASGDRSSYNSPLHFGNGTRLTVT.

V gene TRBV6-4 combines with J gene TRBJ1-1; no reliable D call. CDR1 and CDR2 from the germline V gene are MRHNA and SNTAGT. The CDR3 loop spans 16 amino acids. The V gene lost 2 bases and the J gene lost 1 base, with 14 bases spanning the gap. This chain's CDR3 is CASSDPRSGPNTEAFF. The CDR3 nucleotides read TGTGCCAGCAGTGACCCCCGTTCTGGCCCGAACACTGAAGCTTTCTTT.

The V gene is TRBV5-4, the J gene TRBJ2-5; 7 nucleotides agree with TRBD2. The CDR3 has 13 amino acids. Trimming cost V 3 bases and J 3 bases; bases outside gene matches: 2. Germline CDR1 SGHNT, CDR2 YYREEE (reference sequence). The CDR3, as DNA: TGTGCCAGCAGCTCAGGACTAGAAGAGACCCAGTACTTC. Encoded protein: CASSSGLEETQYF.

The CDR3 sequence: CSASDLAGGPYEQYF. The CDR3 nucleotides are TGCAGTGCTAGTGATCTAGCGGGAGGGCCCTACGAGCAGTACTTC. The chain joins TRBV20-1 to TRBJ2-7; 12 bases are shared with TRBD2. The V gene's germline CDR1 is DFQATT and CDR2 SNEGSKA (reference sequence). The CDR3 contains 15 residues. J gave up 2 bases and V 3 bases, and 5 bases lay outside the gene matches.

The rearrangement uses TRBV24-1 and TRBJ1-6; 8 bases agree with TRBD1. The CDR3 has 16 residues. V gave up 3 bases and J gave up 10 bases; unmatched junction bases: 10. In germline, CDR1 is KGHDR, CDR2 SFDVKD. CDR3 amino acids: CATSDLPGQEVSPLHF. In DNA, the CDR3 is TGTGCCACCAGTGATCTCCCGGGACAGGAGGTATCACCCCTCCACTTT.

The genes are TRBV7-2 and TRBJ2-5; 10 nucleotides line up with TRBD1. The CDR3 has 15 amino acids. V lost 6 bases to trimming and J lost 3 bases; unmatched junction nucleotides: 7. The germline V gene has CDR1 SGHTA and CDR2 FQGNSA. The CDR3 here is CASSRPGTGEETQYF. DNA of the CDR3: TGTGCCAGCAGTCGTCCCGGGACAGGGGAAGAGACCCAGTACTTC.

The chain joins TRBV6-5 to TRBJ2-7; 8 bases match TRBD2. The CDR3 runs 15 residues. Trimming at V came to 6 bases and at J to 1 base, leaving 8 bases not matched to a gene. CDR1 and CDR2 (germline): MNHEY, SVGAGI. For the CDR3, the DNA is TGTGCCAGCAGGCCACTAGCGGCTGAATCCTACGAGCAGTACGTC. It is translated as CASRPLAAESYEQYV.

The chain carries TRBV9 and TRBJ1-5; 9 nucleotides align to TRBD1. Germline V gene data show CDR1 as SGDLS and CDR2 as YYNGEE. CDR3 length: 15 residues. V was pared by 4 bases and J by 6 bases, with 8 bases of the junction left unmatched. CDR3 DNA: TGTGCCAGCAGCCCCGGGGACAGGGAAGTTCAGCCCCAGCATTTT. It yields the protein CASSPGDREVQPQHF. The whole variable domain, remainder taken from reference TRBV9 and TRBJ1-5, is DSGVTQTPKHLITATGQRVTLRCSPRSGDLSVYWYQQSLDQGLQFLIQYYNGEERAKGNILERFSAQQFPDLHSELNLSSLELGDSALYFCASSPGDREVQPQHFGDGTRLSIL.

This clone was counted once. One junction end does not reproduce the germline sequence, and a read error may be involved. V usage is TRBV3-1 (or the pseudogene TRBV3-2) and J usage is TRBJ1-2; 7 nucleotides agree with TRBD1. CDR1 is LGHDT and CDR2 is YNNKEL in the germline V gene (reference sequence). The CDR3 spans 18 residues. CDR3 sequence: CASGQASILRGANYGYTF. The CDR3 DNA sequence: TGTGCCAGCGGCCAAGCGTCCATTCTCAGGGGGGCTAACTATGGCTACACCTTC.

V is TRBV2 and J is TRBJ2-7, with a weak D call TRBD2 (6 bases). This CDR3 has 16 amino acids. V was pared by 6 bases and J by 4 bases, with 22 bases between. Germline V gene sequence: CDR1 SNHLY, CDR2 FYNNEI. The CDR3 nucleotides read TGTGCCAGCAGGACTCCCCGGGGGTACCGTTTTTACGAGCAGTACTTC. Protein product: CASRTPRGYRFYEQYF.

The genes are TRBV19 and TRBJ1-5; D not resolved. Trimming pared 3 bases from V and 2 bases from J, leaving 5 bases between. The CDR3 covers 13 residues. Germline-derived CDR1 and CDR2 are LNHDA and SQIVND (reference sequence). The CDR3 DNA reads as TGTGCCAGTAGTATCGGTGGCAATCAGCCCCAGCATTTT. It yields the protein CASSIGGNQPQHF.

This chain uses TRBV6-5 with TRBJ2-1, with TRBD1 matching 10 bases. This CDR3 has 13 amino acids. The germline CDR1 and CDR2 sequences are MNHEY and SVGAGI. CDR3 sequence: CASGTGEYNEQFF. CDR3 DNA sequence: TGTGCTAGCGGGACAGGGGAATACAATGAGCAGTTCTTC.

The chain uses TRBV21-1 and TRBJ2-7; the D call in the table, TRBD1, was not verified against the DNA. TRBV21-1 constitutes a pseudogene. The CDR3 length is 15 residues. The CDR3, as DNA: TGTGCCAGCAGCAAATCTGGCAGGGGGGAGTACGAGCAGTACTTC. Protein: CASSKSGRGEYEQYF.

The DNA of the CDR3 is TGTGCCAGCAGCCGCCTGAAAGGAGATGGCTACACCTTC. Translating it yields CASSRLKGDGYTF. This chain joins TRBV3-1 (or the pseudogene TRBV3-2) and TRBJ1-2; D gene ambiguous. The length of the CDR3 is 13 residues. Germline lookup yields CDR1 LGHDT and CDR2 YNNKEL (reference sequence). Trimming took off 4 bases at V and 6 bases at J, with 12 bases between the two ends.

The gene calls are TRBV7-2 and TRBJ1-5; D might be TRBD1 (5 bases). The CDR3 runs to 14 residues. The ends were cut back, 1 base at V and 7 bases at J, with 11 bases in the middle. Germline CDR1 SGHTA, CDR2 FQGNSA. CDR3 protein: CASSLVAGQQPQHF. In nucleotides, the CDR3 is TGTGCCAGCAGCTTAGTAGCAGGGCAGCAGCCCCAGCATTTT.

The CDR3 coding sequence is TGCGCCAGCAGCTATGGTACAGGGTGGAAAAATAATTCACCCCTCCACTTT. This encodes CASSYGTGWKNNSPLHF. The V call is TRBV5-1, the J call TRBJ1-6, with D possibly matching TRBD1 (6 bases). The V end was cut by 3 bases, the J end by 5 bases, with 18 bases between. The CDR3 loop spans 17 amino acids. Germline values: CDR1 SGHRS, CDR2 YFSETQ.

The chain uses TRBV28 and TRBJ2-1; D is unresolved. CDR3 size: 11 residues. Per germline, CDR1 MDHEN and CDR2 SYDVKM. Deletions cut 9 bases from V and 5 bases from J, with 8 bases between. The CDR3 nucleotides read TGTGCCAGTGGGCAGCACAATGAGCAGTTCTTC. It specifies CASGQHNEQFF.

The V and J genes are TRBV6-2 or TRBV6-3 and TRBJ2-2, with TRBD2 matching 10 bases. CDR3 length: 18 residues. With 0 bases clipped from V and 7 bases from J, the junction kept 11 bases outside the gene matches. Germline loops: CDR1 MNHEY, CDR2 SVGEGT. The DNA of the CDR3 is TGTGCCAGCAGTTACTCGATTGCTAGCGGGAGTAGCGGCGGGGAGCTGTTTTTT. Encoded protein: CASSYSIASGSSGGELFF.

The J gene is TRBJ1-1, the V gene TRBV2; 8 nucleotides align to TRBD1. The junction had 7 bases not matched to a gene; V was cut back by 2 bases and J by 5 bases. This CDR3 contains 15 residues. Germline V gene lookup returns CDR1 SNHLY and CDR2 FYNNEI. The CDR3 is CASSETRTGKTEAFF. CDR3 sequence (DNA): TGTGCCAGCAGTGAAACGCGGACAGGGAAAACTGAAGCTTTCTTT. The full variable domain, with the rest looked up from reference TRBV2 and TRBJ1-1, is EPEVTQTPSHQVTQMGQEVILRCVPISNHLYFYWYRQILGQKVEFLVSFYNNEISEKSEIFDDQFSVERPDGSNFTLKIRSTKLEDSAMYFCASSETRTGKTEAFFGQGTRLTVV.

J is TRBJ2-3 and V is TRBV5-6; tentative D call: TRBD2 (6 bases). There are 15 residues in the CDR3. Deletions cut 4 bases from V and 3 bases from J, with 15 bases between. The V gene's germline CDR1 is SGHDT and CDR2 YYEEEE. Here the CDR3 reads CASSPTGVRTDTQYF. In DNA, the CDR3 is TGTGCCAGCAGCCCGACGGGGGTAAGGACAGATACGCAGTATTTT.

This chain links TRBV7-2 with TRBJ1-4; D is ambiguous. In germline, CDR1 is SGHTA, CDR2 FQGNSA. V lost 2 bases and J 4 bases, leaving 11 bases between the germline ends. This CDR3 is 15 amino acids long. CDR3 residues: CASSLTPDFNEKLFF. In DNA form, the CDR3 reads TGTGCCAGCAGCTTAACGCCAGATTTTAATGAAAAACTGTTTTTT.

The rearrangement uses TRBV7-9 and TRBJ1-1; TRBD1 might be the D (6 bases). V lost 3 bases to trimming and J lost 10 bases, with 21 bases between them. Germline V lookup: CDR1 SEHNR, CDR2 FQNEAQ (reference sequence). This CDR3 comprises 15 residues. The CDR3 DNA is TGTGCCAGCAGCTTGCCTGCCCCGGGGGGCAGGGGAGCTTTCTTT. Encoded protein: CASSLPAPGGRGAFF.

The V and J genes are TRBV6-5 and TRBJ2-7; 7 bases match TRBD1. From germline, CDR1 is MNHEY and CDR2 SVGAGI. The CDR3 loop spans 15 amino acids. Losses at the gene ends were 8 bases for V and 0 bases for J; bases not matched to a gene: 10. The CDR3 sequence is CASSGQQTFSYEQYF. Here the CDR3 DNA reads TGTGCCAGCTCGGGACAGCAAACTTTCTCCTACGAGCAGTACTTC.

This clone was detected only a few times. This chain connects TRBV5-1 to TRBJ1-5; D is undetermined. Trimming shortened V by 0 bases and J by 7 bases, and 14 bases separated the two germline ends. The germline V gene encodes CDR1 SGHRS and CDR2 YFSETQ. The CDR3 runs to 15 residues. CDR3 sequence reads: CASSLGGKGDQPQHF. In DNA, the CDR3 is TGCGCCAGCAGCTTGGGTGGGAAGGGAGACCAGCCCCAGCATTTT.

The rearrangement links TRBV3-1 (or the pseudogene TRBV3-2) to TRBJ2-5, with 8 nucleotides matching TRBD2. The junction had 8 bases not matched to a gene; V was cut back by 3 bases and J by 5 bases. Germline-derived CDR1 and CDR2 are LGHDT and YNNKEL (reference sequence). The CDR3 loop spans 15 amino acids. For the CDR3, the DNA is TGTGCCAGCAGCCAGAGCGGGAGCCCCCCGGAGACCCAGTACTTC. Translated: CASSQSGSPPETQYF.